Listed below are T cell receptor beta chains from one sample, sequenced in a study of blood T cell repertoires in COVID-19. Here immunoSEQ multiplex PCR was the method, and the copy in TCRdb shows in-frame clones only, minus some. This table holds 70,000 or so clones, roughly 90% found once. Input material: peripheral blood. These TCRs come from a man younger than 40 with acute or convalescent COVID-19. Both conserved end residues are part of each CDR3. The order of the fields is J gene, D gene, clone size, V gene, CDR3 protein, CDR3 DNA. A D gene is named only where the DNA matches it firmly. Where a row states a size, it is once, few, many or the class of an expanded clone; other rows omit it.

J gene: TRBJ1-1; D gene: NA; clone size: NA; V gene: TRBV7-8; CDR3 protein: CASVKGGAVNTEAFF; CDR3 DNA: TGTGCCAGCGTGAAAGGGGGGGCCGTGAACACTGAAGCTTTCTTT
J gene: TRBJ1-4; D gene: TRBD1; clone size: NA; V gene: TRBV5-1; CDR3 protein: CASSLAPQGGGEKLFF; CDR3 DNA: TGCGCCAGCAGCTTGGCCCCACAGGGGGGTGGTGAAAAACTGTTTTTT
J gene: TRBJ2-1; D gene: TRBD2; clone size: NA; V gene: TRBV5-5; CDR3 protein: CASSPPTSGPYNEQFF; CDR3 DNA: TGTGCCAGCAGCCCGCCCACTAGCGGGCCCTACAATGAGCAGTTCTTC
J gene: TRBJ2-5; D gene: TRBD2; clone size: once; V gene: TRBV6-6; CDR3 protein: CASSPSSGNQETQYF; CDR3 DNA: TGTGCCAGCAGTCCCTCTAGCGGGAATCAAGAGACCCAGTACTTC
J gene: TRBJ2-5; D gene: TRBD1; clone size: NA; V gene: TRBV2; CDR3 protein: CASSPDRAQETQYF; CDR3 DNA: TGTGCCAGCAGCCCCGACAGGGCGCAAGAGACCCAGTACTTC
J gene: TRBJ1-5; D gene: TRBD1; clone size: NA; V gene: TRBV9; CDR3 protein: CASSAGQGRHQPQHF; CDR3 DNA: TGTGCCAGCAGCGCGGGACAGGGAAGACATCAGCCCCAGCATTTT
J gene: TRBJ1-1; D gene: NA; clone size: NA; V gene: TRBV29-1; CDR3 protein: CSVEVHDTEAFF; CDR3 DNA: TGCAGCGTTGAAGTACATGACACTGAAGCTTTCTTT
J gene: TRBJ1-2; D gene: TRBD1; clone size: NA; V gene: TRBV13; CDR3 protein: CASSSTGTGVYGYTF; CDR3 DNA: TGTGCCAGCAGCTCAACCGGGACAGGGGTTTATGGCTACACCTTC
J gene: TRBJ1-2; D gene: NA; clone size: NA; V gene: TRBV2; CDR3 protein: CASSEGQAVYGYTF; CDR3 DNA: TGTGCCAGCAGTGAAGGACAGGCAGTTTATGGCTACACCTTC
J gene: TRBJ2-1; D gene: TRBD1; clone size: NA; V gene: TRBV6-6; CDR3 protein: CASSPRDRPVYEQFF; CDR3 DNA: TGTGCCAGCAGTCCCCGGGACAGGCCCGTGTATGAGCAGTTCTTC